These T cell receptor beta chains were read from a single sample in a study of blood T cells in healthy people across ages. TCRdb analysed the 5' RACE reads with MiXCR anew, one entry per CDR3 protein. The sample yields 980,000 or so distinct CDR3 sequences, around 46% seen once. Input material: blood. These receptors all come from a man aged 25-40 years in good health. The CDR3 runs from the conserved cysteine through the conserved F or W. The D gene is left open where the match is weak. Expanded clones get a size class; other rows say once, few or many, or leave the size out.

j_call d_call v_call clone_size cdr3_aa cdr3_nt
TRBJ2-7 TRBD1 TRBV4-1 few CASSQARQGYEQYF TGCGCCAGCAGCCAAGCTCGACAGGGCTACGAGCAGTACTTC
TRBJ2-1 TRBD2 TRBV20-1 NA CSAIRSGVYNEQFF TGCAGTGCTATAAGAAGCGGGGTGTACAATGAGCAGTTCTTC
TRBJ2-1 NA TRBV5-1 NA CASSIDQGSPYNEQFF TGCGCCAGCAGCATCGATCAGGGGTCCCCCTACAATGAGCAGTTCTTC
TRBJ2-1 TRBD2 TRBV29-1 once CSVYLAGGRDEQFF TGCAGCGTTTACCTAGCGGGGGGGCGAGATGAGCAGTTCTTC
TRBJ2-1 NA TRBV11-3 NA CASSQTGPTEQFF TGTGCCAGCAGCCAGACGGGGCCGACGGAGCAGTTCTTC
TRBJ2-5 NA TRBV28 NA CATVGGLETQYF TGTGCTACCGTCGGGGGCCTGGAGACCCAGTACTTC
TRBJ2-1 NA TRBV7-2 few CASSPPAYNEQFF TGTGCCAGCAGCCCTCCAGCTTACAATGAGCAGTTCTTC
TRBJ1-6 NA TRBV5-4 NA CASSLGVGEYSPLHF TGTGCCAGCAGCCTTGGGGTGGGAGAGTACTCACCCCTCCACTTT
TRBJ2-7 TRBD1 TRBV28 NA CASSLGDRAREQYF TGTGCCAGCAGTTTGGGAGACAGGGCTAGGGAGCAGTACTTC
TRBJ2-3 TRBD2 TRBV2 NA CASSGGASGAYTDTQYF TGTGCCAGCAGTGGGGGAGCCAGCGGGGCCTACACAGATACGCAGTATTTT